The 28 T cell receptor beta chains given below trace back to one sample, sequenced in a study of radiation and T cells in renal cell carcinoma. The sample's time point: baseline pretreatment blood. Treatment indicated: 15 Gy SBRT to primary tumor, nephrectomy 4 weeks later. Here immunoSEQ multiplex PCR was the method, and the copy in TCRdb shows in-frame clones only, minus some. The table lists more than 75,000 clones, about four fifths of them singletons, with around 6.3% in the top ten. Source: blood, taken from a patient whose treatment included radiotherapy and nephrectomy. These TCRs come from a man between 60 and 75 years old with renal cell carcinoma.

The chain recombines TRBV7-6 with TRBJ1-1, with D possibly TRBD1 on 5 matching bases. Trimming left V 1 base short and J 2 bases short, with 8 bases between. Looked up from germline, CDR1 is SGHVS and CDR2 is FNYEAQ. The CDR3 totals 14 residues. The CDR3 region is CASSLGRDNTEAFF. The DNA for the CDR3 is TGTGCCAGCAGCTTAGGCAGGGACAACACTGAAGCTTTCTTT.

As DNA, the CDR3 is TGCGCCAGCAGCTTCGGCGCACCCGCCGGGGAGCTGTTTTTT. Translation gives CASSFGAPAGELFF. The V call is TRBV5-1, the J call TRBJ2-2; D is ambiguous. Trimming pared 2 bases from V and 6 bases from J, leaving 11 bases between. In germline, CDR1 is SGHRS, CDR2 YFSETQ. There are 14 residues in the CDR3.

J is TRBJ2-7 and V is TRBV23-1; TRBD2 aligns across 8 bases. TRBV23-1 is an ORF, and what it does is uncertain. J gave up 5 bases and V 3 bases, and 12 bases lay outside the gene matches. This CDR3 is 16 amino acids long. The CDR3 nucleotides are TGCGCCAGCAGTCAGTCCTCTGTTGCGGGAGGTAACGAGCAGTACTTC. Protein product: CASSQSSVAGGNEQYF.

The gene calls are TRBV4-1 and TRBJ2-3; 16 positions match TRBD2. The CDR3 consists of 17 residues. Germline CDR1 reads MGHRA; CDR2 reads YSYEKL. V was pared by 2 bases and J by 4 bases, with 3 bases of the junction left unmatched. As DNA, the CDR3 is TGCGCCAGCAGCCAAACCGGGACTAGCGGGAGGGCAGATACGCAGTATTTT. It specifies CASSQTGTSGRADTQYF.

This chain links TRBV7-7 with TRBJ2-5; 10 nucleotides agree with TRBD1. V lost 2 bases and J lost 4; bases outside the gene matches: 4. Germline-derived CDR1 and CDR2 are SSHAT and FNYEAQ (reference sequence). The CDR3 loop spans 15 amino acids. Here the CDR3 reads CASSLLTGGVETQYF. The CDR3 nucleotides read TGTGCCAGCAGCTTATTGACAGGGGGCGTAGAGACCCAGTACTTC.

CDR3 residues: CASAPRGLVLEQYF. In nucleotides, the CDR3 is TGTGCCAGCGCACCGAGGGGACTAGTGTTGGAGCAGTACTTC. This chain connects TRBV27 to TRBJ2-7; 8 nucleotides line up with TRBD2. The CDR3 contains 14 residues. The germline V gene encodes CDR1 MNHEY and CDR2 SMNVEV (reference sequence). V shed 8 bases, J shed 7 bases, and the junction held 13 bases outside the gene matches.

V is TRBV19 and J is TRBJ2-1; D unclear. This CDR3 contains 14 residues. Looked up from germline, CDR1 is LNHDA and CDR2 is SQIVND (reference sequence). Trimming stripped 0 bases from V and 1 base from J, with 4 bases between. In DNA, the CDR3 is TGTGCCAGTAGTATAGAAGATTCCTACAATGAGCAGTTCTTC. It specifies CASSIEDSYNEQFF.

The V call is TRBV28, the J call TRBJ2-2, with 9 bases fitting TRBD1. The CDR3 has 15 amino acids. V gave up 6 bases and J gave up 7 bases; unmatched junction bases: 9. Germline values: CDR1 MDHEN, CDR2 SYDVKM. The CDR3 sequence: CASSPAGTGIGELFF. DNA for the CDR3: TGTGCCAGCAGCCCAGCCGGGACAGGGATCGGGGAGCTGTTTTTT.

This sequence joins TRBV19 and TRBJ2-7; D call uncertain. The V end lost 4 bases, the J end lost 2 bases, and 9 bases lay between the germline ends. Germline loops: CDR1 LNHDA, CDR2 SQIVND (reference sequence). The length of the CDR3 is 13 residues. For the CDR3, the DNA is TGTGCCAGTAGTAAATTAGGTCCCTACGAGCAGTACTTC. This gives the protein CASSKLGPYEQYF.

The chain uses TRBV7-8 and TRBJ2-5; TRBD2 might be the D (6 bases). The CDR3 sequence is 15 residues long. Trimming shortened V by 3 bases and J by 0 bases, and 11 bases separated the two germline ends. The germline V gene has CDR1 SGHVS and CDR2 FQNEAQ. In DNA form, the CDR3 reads TGTGCCAGCAGCTTTGGTCTAGCGTACCAAGAGACCCAGTACTTC. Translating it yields CASSFGLAYQETQYF.

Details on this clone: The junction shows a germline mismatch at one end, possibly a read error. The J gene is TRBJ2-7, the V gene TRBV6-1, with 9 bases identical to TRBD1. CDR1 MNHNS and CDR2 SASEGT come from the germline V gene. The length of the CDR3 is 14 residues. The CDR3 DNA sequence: TGTGCCACCAGTCGTGGGGACAGGGCCTACGAGCAGTACTTC. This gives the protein CATSRGDRAYEQYF.

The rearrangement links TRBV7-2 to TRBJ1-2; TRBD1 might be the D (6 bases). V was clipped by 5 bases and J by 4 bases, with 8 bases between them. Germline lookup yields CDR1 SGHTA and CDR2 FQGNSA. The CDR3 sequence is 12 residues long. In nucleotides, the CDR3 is TGTGCCAGCAGCCAACAGGGCTATGGCTACACCTTC. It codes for CASSQQGYGYTF.

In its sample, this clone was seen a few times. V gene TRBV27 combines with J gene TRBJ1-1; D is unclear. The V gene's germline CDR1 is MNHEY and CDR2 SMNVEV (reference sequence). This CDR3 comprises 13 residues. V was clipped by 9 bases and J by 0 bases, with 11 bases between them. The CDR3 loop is CASVGLLNTEAFF. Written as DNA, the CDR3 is TGTGCCAGTGTGGGCCTGCTGAACACTGAAGCTTTCTTT.

The CDR3 DNA sequence: TGTGCCACCCTCAGACTCAGGGGGGACATTGAAGCTTTCTTT. It yields the protein CATLRLRGDIEAFF. The chain links TRBV10-3 to TRBJ1-1, with 7 positions matching TRBD1. The J segment lost 7 bases and the V segment lost 10 bases, leaving 15 bases of the junction unmatched. Germline values: CDR1 ENHRY, CDR2 SYGVKD. This CDR3 is built from 14 residues.

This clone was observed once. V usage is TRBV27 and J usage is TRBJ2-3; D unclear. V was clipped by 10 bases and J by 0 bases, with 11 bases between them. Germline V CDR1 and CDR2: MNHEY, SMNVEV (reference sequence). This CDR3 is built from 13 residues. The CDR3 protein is CATIEDSTDTQYF. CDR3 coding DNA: TGTGCCACAATCGAGGATAGCACAGATACGCAGTATTTT.

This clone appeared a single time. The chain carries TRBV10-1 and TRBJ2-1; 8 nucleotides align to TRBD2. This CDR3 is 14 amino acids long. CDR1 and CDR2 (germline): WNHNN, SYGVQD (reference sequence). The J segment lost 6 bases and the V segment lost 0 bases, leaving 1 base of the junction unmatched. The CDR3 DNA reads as TGCGCCAGCAGTGAGTCCAGCGGGGGCAATGAGCAGTTCTTC. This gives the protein CASSESSGGNEQFF.

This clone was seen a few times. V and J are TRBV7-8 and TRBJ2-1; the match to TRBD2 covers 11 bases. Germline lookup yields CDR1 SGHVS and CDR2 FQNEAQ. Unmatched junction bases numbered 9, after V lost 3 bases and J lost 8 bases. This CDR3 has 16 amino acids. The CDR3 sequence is CASSFSGRASAYEQFF. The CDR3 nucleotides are TGTGCCAGCAGCTTTAGCGGGAGGGCCAGCGCTTATGAGCAGTTCTTC.

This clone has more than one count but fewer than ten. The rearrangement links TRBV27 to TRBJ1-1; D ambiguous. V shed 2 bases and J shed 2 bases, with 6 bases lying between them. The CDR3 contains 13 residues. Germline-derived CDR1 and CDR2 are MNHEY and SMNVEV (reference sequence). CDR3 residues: CASSLVYNTEAFF. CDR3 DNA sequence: TGTGCCAGCAGTTTAGTGTACAACACTGAAGCTTTCTTT.

The CDR3, as DNA: TGCGCCAGCAGTCACCCAGGGGGTGGGCAGCCCCAGCATTTT. Amino acid sequence: CASSHPGGGQPQHF. J is TRBJ1-5 and V is TRBV10-2; TRBD1 matches at 7 bases. The J segment lost 7 bases and the V segment lost 5 bases, leaving 8 bases of the junction unmatched. The germline V gene encodes CDR1 WSHSY and CDR2 SAAADI. The CDR3 is made up of 14 amino acids.

CDR3 loop: CASSYSTPLGDEQFF. The CDR3 region has the DNA TGTGCCAGCAGTTACTCGACCCCATTGGGAGATGAGCAGTTCTTC. This chain links TRBV6-5 with TRBJ2-1, with a weak D call TRBD2 (5 bases). This CDR3 is built from 15 residues. Germline V lookup: CDR1 MNHEY, CDR2 SVGAGI. The V gene lost 0 bases and the J gene lost 8 bases, with 14 bases spanning the gap.

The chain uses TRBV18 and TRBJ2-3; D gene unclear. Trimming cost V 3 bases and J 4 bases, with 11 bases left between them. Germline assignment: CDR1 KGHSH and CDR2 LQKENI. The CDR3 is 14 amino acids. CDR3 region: CASSPLVTADTQYF. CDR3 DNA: TGTGCCAGCTCACCGCTGGTGACCGCAGATACGCAGTATTTT.

Written as DNA, the CDR3 is TGTGCCAGCAGCAAGGGACGGGAGGGCCCGGATACGCAGTATTTT. Protein: CASSKGREGPDTQYF. V gene TRBV21-1 combines with J gene TRBJ2-3; TRBD2 is the table's D call, not checked against the DNA. TRBV21-1 is flagged as a pseudogene. The CDR3 length is 15 residues.

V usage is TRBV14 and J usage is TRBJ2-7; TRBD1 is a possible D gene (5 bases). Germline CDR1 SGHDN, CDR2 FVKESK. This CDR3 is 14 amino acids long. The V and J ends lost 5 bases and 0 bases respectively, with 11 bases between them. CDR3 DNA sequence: TGTGCCAGCAGCGTCAGGGCAGACTCCTACGAGCAGTACTTC. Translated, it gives CASSVRADSYEQYF.

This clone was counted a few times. The DNA of the CDR3 is TGTGCCAGCAGCGTATCCCCGATGGGATCCGGCCAAGAGACCCAGTACTTC. It is translated as CASSVSPMGSGQETQYF. The J gene is TRBJ2-5, the V gene TRBV9; the D is unclear. Trimming shortened V by 1 base and J by 1 base, and 17 bases separated the two germline ends. CDR1 and CDR2 from the germline V gene are SGDLS and YYNGEE. The CDR3 is 17 amino acids.

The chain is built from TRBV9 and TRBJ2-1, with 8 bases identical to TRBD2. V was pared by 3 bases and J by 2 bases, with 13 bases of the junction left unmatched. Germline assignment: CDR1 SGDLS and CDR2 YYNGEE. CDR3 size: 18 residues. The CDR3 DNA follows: TGTGCCAGCAGCGCTTCCGGGACTAGAATACTCCCCTACAATGAGCAGTTCTTC. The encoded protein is CASSASGTRILPYNEQFF.

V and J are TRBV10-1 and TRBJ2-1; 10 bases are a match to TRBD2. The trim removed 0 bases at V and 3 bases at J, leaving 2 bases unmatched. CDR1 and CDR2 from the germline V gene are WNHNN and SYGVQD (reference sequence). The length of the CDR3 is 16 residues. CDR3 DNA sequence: TGCGCCAGCAGTGAGTCGATAGCGGGAGGCTACAATGAGCAGTTCTTC. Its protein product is CASSESIAGGYNEQFF.

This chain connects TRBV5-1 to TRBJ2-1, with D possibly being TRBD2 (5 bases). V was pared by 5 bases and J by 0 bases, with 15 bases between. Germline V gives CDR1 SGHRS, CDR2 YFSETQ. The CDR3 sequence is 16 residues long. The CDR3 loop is CASSSSVGSSYNEQFF. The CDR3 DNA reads TGCGCCAGCAGTTCCTCGGTAGGGAGCTCCTACAATGAGCAGTTCTTC.

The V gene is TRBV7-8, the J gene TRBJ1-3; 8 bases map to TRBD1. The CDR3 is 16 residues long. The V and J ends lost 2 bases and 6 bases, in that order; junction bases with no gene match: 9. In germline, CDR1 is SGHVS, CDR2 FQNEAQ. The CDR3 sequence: CASSLILQGAENTIYF. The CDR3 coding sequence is TGTGCCAGCAGCTTAATACTTCAGGGGGCGGAAAACACCATATATTTT.